This T cell receptor beta chain was observed in a study of T cell responses to AZD1222 COVID-19 vaccine. There are 15 residues in the CDR3. V lost 0 bases to trimming and J lost 2 bases, with 11 bases between them. Germline CDR1 and CDR2: LNHNV and YYDKDF (reference sequence). Only in-frame clones appear in the TCRdb table, and some are missing; sequencing was by immunoSEQ multiplex PCR. The profile shows some 200,000 clones, approximately 93% of them singletons. The chain recombines TRBV15 with TRBJ2-7; perhaps TRBD2 as D (5 bases). The sequence was obtained from an adult who received the AZD1222 COVID-19 vaccine. Specimen: peripheral blood, collected 28 days after the second AZD1222 dose. The CDR3 region has the DNA TGTGCCACCAGCAGAGATCTGGACGGGACCTACGAGCAGTACTTC. It encodes CATSRDLDGTYEQYF.